This is a list of T cell receptor beta chains from one sample in a study of blood T cell repertoires in COVID-19. TCRdb's copy holds only in-frame clones and misses some; the assay was immunoSEQ multiplex PCR. The sample includes some 160,000 clones, under 85% seen only once; the top ten take roughly 13%. Sequencing used peripheral blood. These receptor sequences come from a man between 65 and 80 years old who had recovered from COVID-19. The CDR3 runs from the conserved cysteine through the conserved F or W. The D gene is left open where the match is weak. Some rows have no size entry. The others give once, few or many, or a class for an expanded clone.

cdr3_nt cdr3_aa j_call clone_size v_call d_call
TGTGCCAGCAGCCGCGGGACTAGCAGCAACAATGAGCAGTTCTTC CASSRGTSSNNEQFF TRBJ2-1 NA TRBV9 TRBD2
TGTGCCAGCAGCTTGGGAGATCAGCCCCAGCATTTT CASSLGDQPQHF TRBJ1-5 NA TRBV5-6 NA
TGTGCCAGCAGCTTGACAGGCTCTGGAAACACCATATATTTT CASSLTGSGNTIYF TRBJ1-3 NA TRBV7-8 NA
TGCGCCAGCAGCCCAAATGGGAACAGGGCGGGTGAAAAACTGTTTTTT CASSPNGNRAGEKLFF TRBJ1-4 NA TRBV4-1 NA
TGTGCCAGCAGCTTGGAAGGTGGGGGGGAGTCCTACGAGCAGTACTTC CASSLEGGGESYEQYF TRBJ2-7 NA TRBV5-4 TRBD2
TGTGCCAGTAGTTGGGGACTAGCCATATCAAGCTCCTACAATGAGCAGTTCTTC CASSWGLAISSSYNEQFF TRBJ2-1 NA TRBV19 TRBD2
TGTGCCTGGAGTGTTACAGGGGCTGGTCAGCCCCAGCATTTT CAWSVTGAGQPQHF TRBJ1-5 once TRBV30 TRBD1
TGTGCCAGCAGCCCCGGGACAGGGGGCACAGATACGCAGTATTTT CASSPGTGGTDTQYF TRBJ2-3 NA TRBV7-6 TRBD1
TGCAGTGCTAGCCCGAGACAGGAAGCTTTCTTT CSASPRQEAFF TRBJ1-1 NA TRBV20-1 NA
TGTGCCAGCAGCTTAGAGGGACTAGCGGAACAGTACTTC CASSLEGLAEQYF TRBJ2-7 NA TRBV7-9 TRBD2
TGTGCCAGCAGTCCTGGGACTAGCGGGACTCGGGACACCGGGGAGCTGTTTTTT CASSPGTSGTRDTGELFF TRBJ2-2 once TRBV28 TRBD2
TGTGCCAGCAGCACCAGCGGGATCGAAAATGAGCAGTTCTTC CASSTSGIENEQFF TRBJ2-1 NA TRBV3-1/TRBV3-2 TRBD2
TGTGCCAGCAGCGTAACGCACAGGGGAAACTATGGCTACACCTTC CASSVTHRGNYGYTF TRBJ1-2 NA TRBV9 TRBD1
TGTGCCAGCAGCTCGGGGACTAGCGGACCTTACAATGAGCAGTTCTTC CASSSGTSGPYNEQFF TRBJ2-1 NA TRBV11-3 TRBD2
TGTGCCACCAGTGATTTGGGACAGGGAGGTATGAACAATGAGCAGTTCTTC CATSDLGQGGMNNEQFF TRBJ2-1 NA TRBV24-1 TRBD1
TGTGCCAGCAGCTCACAGGGTGGAGACACTGAAGCTTTCTTT CASSSQGGDTEAFF TRBJ1-1 NA TRBV11-3 NA
TGTGCCAGCAGTACGGGAGCGGGCCAAGAGACCCAGTACTTC CASSTGAGQETQYF TRBJ2-5 NA TRBV6-5 NA
TGTGCCAGCAGTGCGGGGCGGGAGCAGAGGCAGTACTTC CASSAGREQRQYF TRBJ2-7 NA TRBV7-6 TRBD2
TGTGCCAGCAGCTTACAGGGGTACGGCTACACCTTC CASSLQGYGYTF TRBJ1-2 NA TRBV9 TRBD1
TGTGCCAGCTCACCTCCCTCCGCGGGAGGTGACACTGAAGCTTTCTTT CASSPPSAGGDTEAFF TRBJ1-1 NA TRBV18 NA
TGTGCCAGCAGGGCCGGGACTAGCGGCGGGACCCAGTACTTC CASRAGTSGGTQYF TRBJ2-5 once TRBV2 TRBD2
TGTGCCAGCAGTTACCAGACAGGGGGCAAGTCCGGGGAGCTGTTTTTT CASSYQTGGKSGELFF TRBJ2-2 NA TRBV6-5 TRBD1
TGTGCCAGCAGCAAACATGTAGGAGGGGAGGGAGGCTACACCTTC CASSKHVGGEGGYTF TRBJ1-2 once TRBV21-1 NA
TGTGCCAGCAGCTTGGGACAGGGGACCGAGCAGTACTTC CASSLGQGTEQYF TRBJ2-7 NA TRBV11-1 TRBD1
TGCGCCAGCAGCTTGCTTGGTGGCAGGGGAGCTTTCTTT CASSLLGGRGAFF TRBJ1-1 NA TRBV5-1 NA
TGCGCCAGCAGCCAAGGACGTCTAGGAGACCACGAGCAGTACTTC CASSQGRLGDHEQYF TRBJ2-7 NA TRBV4-3 NA
TGTGCCAGCAGCCACCAAGCGGGAGGCGGGTGGACCCAGTACTTC CASSHQAGGGWTQYF TRBJ2-5 NA TRBV3-1/TRBV3-2 TRBD2
TGTGCCAGTAGTATTGAGACTAGCGGGGGTCTTTACTTC CASSIETSGGLYF TRBJ2-7 few TRBV19 TRBD2
TGTGCCAGCAGGCCTATTCCCCAGGGCCCTACCTACGAGCAGTACTTC CASRPIPQGPTYEQYF TRBJ2-7 NA TRBV6-2/TRBV6-3 NA
TGTGCCAGCAGCTTCGGACCGGGGGTTGATGGCTACACCTTC CASSFGPGVDGYTF TRBJ1-2 NA TRBV7-9 NA
TGTGCCAGCTCACCACCGGCAGTTAATGAAAAACTGTTTTTT CASSPPAVNEKLFF TRBJ1-4 NA TRBV18 NA
TGTGCCAGCAGTCCGGGGGGGAACACTGAAGCTTTCTTT CASSPGGNTEAFF TRBJ1-1 NA TRBV7-9 NA